The rows below give T cell receptor beta chains drawn from one sample of a study of blood T cells in healthy people across ages. TCRdb analysed the 5' RACE reads with MiXCR anew, one entry per CDR3 protein. This sample has 550,000 to 650,000 distinct CDR3 sequences; about 27% occur once, and the top ten carry 3% to 4.5%. The same sample was also studied in work on T cells of mothers and their children.

What was sequenced was blood. These receptors were taken from a boy younger than 10 in good health. The CDR3 runs from the conserved cysteine through the conserved F or W. The order of the fields is V gene, D gene, clone size, J gene, CDR3 DNA, CDR3 protein. A D gene is named only where the DNA matches it firmly. Some rows mark clone size as missing; the rest say once, few, many or name a class of expanded clone.

>TRBV7-2|-|few|TRBJ2-3
TGTGCCAGCAGCTTAGGGCCTGGCAATCTCACAGATACGCAGTATTTT
CASSLGPGNLTDTQYF
>TRBV20-1|TRBD2|-|TRBJ2-3
TGCAGTGCTGAGACCTTAGCGGGGGGAAGCACAGATACGCAGTATTTT
CSAETLAGGSTDTQYF
>TRBV7-2|TRBD2|-|TRBJ2-7
TGTGCCAGCGCAGCGGGGGCCTGGGGATACGAGCAGTACTTC
CASAAGAWGYEQYF
>TRBV25-1|TRBD1|-|TRBJ2-1
TGTGCCAGCAGTACGGGACAGGGAATGGGGAATGAGCAGTTCTTC
CASSTGQGMGNEQFF
>TRBV6-1|-|few|TRBJ2-5
TGTGCCAGCAGTGACAGTCTAGAGACCCAGTACTTC
CASSDSLETQYF
>TRBV5-1|-|many|TRBJ1-1
TGCGCCAGCAGCTTGGAGGGTCCGGGTCCGAACACTGAAGCTTTCTTT
CASSLEGPGPNTEAFF
>TRBV27|TRBD1|-|TRBJ1-4
TGTGCCAGCAGGCCGGGACAGGGATATGAAAAACTGTTTTTT
CASRPGQGYEKLFF
>TRBV27|TRBD1|-|TRBJ2-7
TGTGCCAGCAGGACAGGGGCGACGAACTCCTACGAGCAGTACTTC
CASRTGATNSYEQYF
>TRBV29-1|-|-|TRBJ2-1
TGCAGCGTAGGAGGGCGATGGAATGAGCAGTTCTTC
CSVGGRWNEQFF
>TRBV29-1|-|-|TRBJ2-7
TGCAGCGTTGAGGCGACAGCCTACGAGCAGTACTTC
CSVEATAYEQYF
>TRBV12-3/TRBV12-4|-|-|TRBJ2-3
TGTGCCAGCAGTTTGACTCGTAGAGATACGCAGTATTTT
CASSLTRRDTQYF
>TRBV5-1|-|few|TRBJ1-4
TGCGCCAGCAGCTTGGACAGAAGTGAAAAACTGTTTTTT
CASSLDRSEKLFF
>TRBV5-1|TRBD2|few|TRBJ2-3
TGCGCCAGCAGCTGGATTCGACTAGCGGATACACAGTATTTT
CASSWIRLADTQYF
>TRBV29-1|-|few|TRBJ2-3
TGCAGCGTTGACCCCAAGGGCGGGACTTCAACAGATACGCAGTATTTT
CSVDPKGGTSTDTQYF
>TRBV27|-|many|TRBJ1-1
TGTGCCAGCAGTTTTGGAGGGGACACTGAAGCTTTCTTT
CASSFGGDTEAFF
>TRBV29-1|TRBD2|-|TRBJ2-5
TGCAGCGTGGATGGGGCCAGCGGGGCTCAAGAGACCCAGTACTTC
CSVDGASGAQETQYF
>TRBV7-8|TRBD1|-|TRBJ2-7
TGTGCCAGCAGCTATACAGGGGGTTCCTACGAGCAGTACTTC
CASSYTGGSYEQYF
>TRBV4-3|TRBD2|few|TRBJ2-6
TGCGCCAGCAGCCAAGATACCCTAGCGGCCATCCCTGGGGCCAACGTCCTGACTTTC
CASSQDTLAAIPGANVLTF
>TRBV2|-|-|TRBJ2-1
TGTGCCAGCAGGGGATTGGCGGGGGCTTTTGGTGAGCAGTTCTTC
CASRGLAGAFGEQFF
>TRBV11-2|-|few|TRBJ2-1
TGTGCCAGCAGCCCCCGAATGGGGGCCCGGGGAGCGCGATTTAATGAGCAGTTCTTC
CASSPRMGARGARFNEQFF
>TRBV20-1|-|few|TRBJ1-2
TGCAGTGCTAGAGTCCAACAGACGGTGGGGATGACCTTC
CSARVQQTVGMTF
>TRBV29-1|-|few|TRBJ2-4
TGCAGCGTTGAACGGGAGGCCAAAAACATTCAGTACTTC
CSVEREAKNIQYF
>TRBV20-1|-|-|TRBJ2-5
TGCAGTGCTGTACAGGGAAACCAAGAGACCCAGTACTTC
CSAVQGNQETQYF
>TRBV20-1|TRBD1|-|TRBJ2-3
TGCAGTGCTAGTAATATCCCCGGGACAGGGAGCACAGATACGCAGTATTTT
CSASNIPGTGSTDTQYF
>TRBV2|-|-|TRBJ1-2
TGTGCCAGCACCGATGTCTATGGCTACACCTTC
CASTDVYGYTF
>TRBV29-1|-|few|TRBJ2-5
TGCAGCGTTGATCAAAGGCGGGCCGGGGAGACCCAGTACTTC
CSVDQRRAGETQYF
>TRBV12-3/TRBV12-4|-|few|TRBJ1-4
TGTGCCAGCGCTCCGGGCGGCTCTAATGAAAAACTGTTTTTT
CASAPGGSNEKLFF
>TRBV11-2|-|-|TRBJ2-2
TGTGCCAGCAGCTCCCCCTTAGGCACCGGGGAGCTGTTTTTT
CASSSPLGTGELFF
>TRBV7-2|-|once|TRBJ2-4
TGTGCCAGCAGCCTTGGACGGGATCAAAACATTCAGTACTTC
CASSLGRDQNIQYF
>TRBV3-1|TRBD1|-|TRBJ1-1
TGTGCCAGCAGCCCGTGGGACAGGGAATCTACTGAAGCTTTCTTT
CASSPWDRESTEAFF
>TRBV12-3/TRBV12-4|TRBD2|few|TRBJ2-1
TGTGCCAGCAGGGCGAGCGGGATCAACAATGAGCAGTTCTTC
CASRASGINNEQFF
>TRBV15|TRBD2|-|TRBJ2-5
TGTGCCACCAGCAGGGCCCGATGGACTAGCGGGAATCGGGAGACCCAGTACTTC
CATSRARWTSGNRETQYF
>TRBV7-9|-|few|TRBJ1-4
TGTGCCAGCAGCGCACCCCGGGACGGAAAACTGTTTTTT
CASSAPRDGKLFF
>TRBV3-1|TRBD1|-|TRBJ2-5
TGTGCCAGTAAGGGGGCCGGAATCCAAGAGACCCAGTACTTC
CASKGAGIQETQYF
>TRBV9|-|-|TRBJ1-1
TGTGCCAGCAGCGTATTTGGGAACACTGAAGCTTTCTTT
CASSVFGNTEAFF
>TRBV29-1|-|-|TRBJ2-1
TGCAGCGTTTCAGGGGCCAATGAGCAGTTCTTC
CSVSGANEQFF
>TRBV30|TRBD2|few|TRBJ2-6
TGTGCCTGCCCACCCGGGACTAGCGCCTTCTCTGGGGCCAACGTCCTGACTTTC
CACPPGTSAFSGANVLTF
>TRBV7-9|-|-|TRBJ1-2
TGTGCCAGCAGCTTAGAGCGGCCAGCTTATGGCTACACCTTC
CASSLERPAYGYTF
>TRBV7-2|TRBD2|-|TRBJ2-7
TGTGCCAGCAACTTCGGGGGGGGGAGCTCCTACGAGCAGTACTTC
CASNFGGGSSYEQYF
>TRBV28|-|-|TRBJ2-7
TGTGCCGCGAACGGGGGGCACTACGAGCAGTACTTC
CAANGGHYEQYF
>TRBV7-9|-|-|TRBJ2-6
TGTGCCACATTTGGGGCCAACGTCCTGACTTTC
CATFGANVLTF
>TRBV2|TRBD2|-|TRBJ2-7
TGTGCCAGCAGTACACTAGCGATCTCCTACGAGCAGTACTTC
CASSTLAISYEQYF
>TRBV20-1|TRBD1|-|TRBJ2-7
TGCAGTGCTAGACGGACAGGGGGCATATACGAGCAGTACTTC
CSARRTGGIYEQYF
>TRBV4-1|-|few|TRBJ1-1
TGCGCCAGCAGCCAAGAGCGGTCGAACACTGAAGCTTTCTTT
CASSQERSNTEAFF
>TRBV5-1|-|many|TRBJ1-2
TGCGCCAGCAGCCCGGGCGGCGGCTATGGCTACACCTTC
CASSPGGGYGYTF
>TRBV12-3/TRBV12-4|-|-|TRBJ2-2
TGTGCCAGCAGTCGCCCTATCCCCTATTCCGGGGAGCTGTTTTTT
CASSRPIPYSGELFF
>TRBV3-1|-|-|TRBJ2-4
TGTGCCAGCAGCCAAGTGGGACACCAAAACATTCAGTACTTC
CASSQVGHQNIQYF
>TRBV29-1|-|-|TRBJ2-3
TGCAGCGCTGAGGACCAAGCAGATACGCAGTATTTT
CSAEDQADTQYF
>TRBV7-9|-|-|TRBJ2-2
TGTGCCAGCAGCCCTCGGCAGGGGGGACCCCCGAACACCGGGGAGCTGTTTTTT
CASSPRQGGPPNTGELFF
>TRBV7-9|TRBD1|-|TRBJ2-7
TGTGCCAGCAGCTCGGGACAGAGTGCCTACGAGCAGTACTTC
CASSSGQSAYEQYF
>TRBV5-6|-|-|TRBJ2-5
TGTGCCAGCAGCTTCGGTACAGAAAAAGAGACCCAGTACTTC
CASSFGTEKETQYF
>TRBV25-1|-|-|TRBJ2-7
TGTGCCAGCAGTGAATCAGGCAGTTTCTCGGCCGAGCAGTACTTC
CASSESGSFSAEQYF